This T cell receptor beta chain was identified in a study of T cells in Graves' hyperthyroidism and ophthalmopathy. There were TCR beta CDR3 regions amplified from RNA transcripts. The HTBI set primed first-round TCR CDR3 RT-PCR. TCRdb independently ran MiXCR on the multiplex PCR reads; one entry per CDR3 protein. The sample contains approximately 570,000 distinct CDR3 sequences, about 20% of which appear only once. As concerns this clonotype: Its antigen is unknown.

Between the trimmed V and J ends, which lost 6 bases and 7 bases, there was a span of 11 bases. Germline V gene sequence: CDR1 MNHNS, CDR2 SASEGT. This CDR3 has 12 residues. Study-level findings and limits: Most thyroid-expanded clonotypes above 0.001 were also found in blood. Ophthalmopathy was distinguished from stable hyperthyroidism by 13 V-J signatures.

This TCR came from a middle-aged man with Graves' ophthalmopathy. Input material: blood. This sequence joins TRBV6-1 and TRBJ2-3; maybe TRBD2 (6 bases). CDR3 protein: CASRGDWNTQYF. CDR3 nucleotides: TGTGCCAGCAGGGGGGACTGGAATACGCAGTATTTT.